The entry that follows covers one T cell receptor (beta chain) sequence. The record originates from a study of blood T cell repertoires in COVID-19. Study summary: Donors in the United States, Italy and Spain gave samples during acute or convalescent COVID-19.

The V and J ends lost 3 bases and 6 bases, in that order; junction bases with no gene match: 2. This CDR3 is 14 amino acids long. Per the germline V gene, CDR1 is SGHTA and CDR2 is FQGNSA. As processed by the authors: Amplifying reference gene primers gave estimates of nucleated cell counts. The repertoire was sequenced with immunoSEQ multiplex PCR; TCRdb's copy has only in-frame clones and lacks some. The V and J calls and clone size are taken from that table; D and trimming were inferred from the DNA. The sample contains fewer than 200,000 clones, 85% of which appear only once. The TCR originated in a human donor with acute or convalescent COVID-19. The donor label of this sample is uncertain. The V gene is TRBV7-2, the J gene TRBJ2-2, with 9 bases aligning to TRBD2. Input material: peripheral blood. Written as DNA, the CDR3 is TGTGCCAGCAGCTTGGCTAGCGGGGCCGGGGAGCTGTTTTTT. Protein: CASSLASGAGELFF.